The rows below give T cell receptor beta chains drawn from one sample of a study of T cell responses to AZD1222 COVID-19 vaccine. Libraries were prepared by immunoSEQ multiplex PCR; TCRdb keeps only in-frame clonotypes and omits some of them. The table lists approximately 92,000 clones, around 93% of them singletons, with around 6.9% in the top ten. Material: peripheral blood, obtained on day 0 of AZD1222 vaccination. These receptors originate from an adult in good health. The CDR3 runs from the conserved cysteine through the conserved F or W. The D gene is left open where the match is weak. The size field is filled for only some rows; it gives once, few, many or a size class.

clone_size	v_call	j_call	d_call	cdr3_nt	cdr3_aa
NA	TRBV10-3	TRBJ2-1	NA	TGTGCCATCAGTGGGGGTAACTACAATGAGCAGTTCTTC	CAISGGNYNEQFF
NA	TRBV10-3	TRBJ2-1	NA	TGTGCCATCAGTGAGTCGAAGTCCTTCAATGAGCAGTTCTTC	CAISESKSFNEQFF
once	TRBV12-3/TRBV12-4	TRBJ1-4	NA	TGTGCCAGCAGTTTACAGGGTGAAAAACTGTTTTTT	CASSLQGEKLFF
NA	TRBV10-3	TRBJ2-3	NA	TGTGCCATCAGTGGGACAACTACAGATACGCAGTATTTT	CAISGTTTDTQYF
NA	TRBV5-6	TRBJ2-5	NA	TGTGCCAGCAGCTTGGTACAGGTCATCCCAAAAGAGACCCAGTACTTC	CASSLVQVIPKETQYF
NA	TRBV6-1	TRBJ1-2	NA	TGTGCCAGCAGTGAGGGGCCCGGGGACTATGGCTACACCTTC	CASSEGPGDYGYTF
NA	TRBV11-2	TRBJ1-1	TRBD1	TGTGCCAGCAGCCCAGGGGGCGTGAGGACTGAAGCTTTCTTT	CASSPGGVRTEAFF
NA	TRBV7-9	TRBJ1-5	TRBD1	TGTGCCAGCAGCTTCATAGCCGGGACAGGGGTCAATCAGCCCCAGCATTTT	CASSFIAGTGVNQPQHF
NA	TRBV5-1	TRBJ2-6	TRBD1	TGCGCCAGCAGCTTGCCTACCAGCGCGGGGGACAGGGGTATATCTGGGGCCAACGTCCTGACTTTC	CASSLPTSAGDRGISGANVLTF
NA	TRBV5-4	TRBJ1-1	NA	TGTGCCAGCAGCTTACCGAGCGCGGTCACTGAAGCTTTCTTT	CASSLPSAVTEAFF
NA	TRBV7-9	TRBJ2-5	TRBD2	TGTGCCAGCAGCTTATGGGGTAGCGGGGGACCCCAAGAGACCCAGTACTTC	CASSLWGSGGPQETQYF
NA	TRBV20-1	TRBJ1-3	NA	TGCAGTGCTAGTGGGCAGGGAAACACCATATATTTT	CSASGQGNTIYF
once	TRBV13	TRBJ1-4	TRBD1	TGTGCCAGCAGCGCGACAGGGGCTAATGAAAAACTGTTTTTT	CASSATGANEKLFF
NA	TRBV18	TRBJ1-4	NA	TGTGCCAGCTCACCACCTGACTCTCGGGGAAAACTGTTTTTT	CASSPPDSRGKLFF
NA	TRBV6-5	TRBJ2-4	TRBD2	TGTGCCAGCAGTTACTCCACTAGCGCACCAGGGTACTTC	CASSYSTSAPGYF
NA	TRBV28	TRBJ2-7	TRBD1	TGTGCCAGCAGTCCCGAGGGGACAGCCACCTACGAGCAGTACTTC	CASSPEGTATYEQYF
NA	TRBV24-1	TRBJ1-1	NA	TGTGCCACCAGTGGCCGACTGGGCACTGAAGCTTTCTTT	CATSGRLGTEAFF
NA	TRBV12-5	TRBJ1-1	NA	TGTGCTAGTGGTTTGGTACGGGTGAACACTGAAGCTTTCTTT	CASGLVRVNTEAFF
NA	TRBV27	TRBJ2-6	TRBD2	TGTGCCAGCAGTTCGGCGGGACTAGGGTTAGCTGGGGCCAACGTCCTGACTTTC	CASSSAGLGLAGANVLTF
NA	TRBV20-1	TRBJ2-2	TRBD2	TGCAGTGCTAGAGCCGGGGGGTTACTGTTTTTT	CSARAGGLLFF
many	TRBV7-2	TRBJ1-2	NA	TGTGCCAGCAGCTTAGGGGGACCCCAAGACGCAAGAGGTGGCTACACCTTC	CASSLGGPQDARGGYTF
NA	TRBV6-6	TRBJ2-5	TRBD2	TGTGCCAGCAGTCCGGGACTAGCAGGTGCAGAGACCCAGTACTTC	CASSPGLAGAETQYF
NA	TRBV6-5	TRBJ1-1	NA	TGTGCCAGCAGCTACCAGGGTCGGACTGAAGCTTTCTTT	CASSYQGRTEAFF
NA	TRBV4-1	TRBJ2-2	TRBD1	TGCGCCAGCAGCCACGGAGGACAGGGGAACACCGGGGAGCTGTTTTTT	CASSHGGQGNTGELFF
NA	TRBV5-6	TRBJ2-5	NA	TGTGCCAGCAGCTTGAACACGCGGGACCGAGGGGAAGGACGGGAGACCCAGTACTTC	CASSLNTRDRGEGRETQYF
NA	TRBV2	TRBJ2-7	NA	TGTGCCAGCAGTGAAACACGGCCCCCCGGGTACGAGCAGTACTTC	CASSETRPPGYEQYF
NA	TRBV5-8	TRBJ2-1	NA	TGTGCCAGCAGCCGGGACTTCAATGAGCAGTTCTTC	CASSRDFNEQFF
NA	TRBV5-1	TRBJ1-4	NA	TGCGCCAGCAGCACGACAGCAACTAATGAAAAACTGTTTTTT	CASSTTATNEKLFF
NA	TRBV6-2/TRBV6-3	TRBJ2-5	NA	TGTGCCAGCAGCCCTATCAACAGGGATCGAGAGACCCAGTACTTC	CASSPINRDRETQYF
NA	TRBV5-4	TRBJ1-4	TRBD1	TGTGCCAGCAGCAAAAGGGGGACAGGTGTGGAAAAACTGTTTTTT	CASSKRGTGVEKLFF
once	TRBV28	TRBJ1-4	NA	TGTGCCACCCAAGTTGCAGGGCGGGATGAAAAACTGTTTTTT	CATQVAGRDEKLFF
once	TRBV5-1	TRBJ2-2	TRBD2	TGCGCCAGCAGCTTGGCCGCTAGCGGGAGAACGGGGGAGCTGTTTTTT	CASSLAASGRTGELFF
NA	TRBV25-1	TRBJ1-1	NA	TGTGCCAGCAGTTACGAGACGGGCACTGAAGCTTTCTTT	CASSYETGTEAFF
NA	TRBV5-1	TRBJ2-6	NA	TGCGCCAGCAGCTTGGAGGTTTCGGGCTCTGGGGCCAACGTCCTGACTTTC	CASSLEVSGSGANVLTF
few	TRBV19	TRBJ1-2	NA	TGTGCCAGTAGTCTAGACACTTACTATGGCTACACCTTC	CASSLDTYYGYTF
NA	TRBV4-2	TRBJ2-3	NA	TGTGCCAGCAGCCAAGATTGGGCCCGAGGGGCAAAAGATACGCAGTATTTT	CASSQDWARGAKDTQYF
NA	TRBV6-5	TRBJ1-2	NA	TGTGCCAGCCTGGGAGGCAAACTGGGCGGCTACACCTTC	CASLGGKLGGYTF
NA	TRBV6-1	TRBJ1-2	NA	TGTGCCAGCAGTGAAAGAGGGGGTGACCTATTGAACTATGGCTACACCTTC	CASSERGGDLLNYGYTF
NA	TRBV9	TRBJ2-7	NA	TGTGCCAGCAGCCCGCATTTACGGGACACCTACGAGCAGTACTTC	CASSPHLRDTYEQYF
NA	TRBV9	TRBJ2-7	NA	TGTGCCAGCAGCGGCCGTTCCTCAGGGGAGCAGTACTTC	CASSGRSSGEQYF
NA	TRBV11-2	TRBJ1-1	NA	TGTGCCAGCAGCTTAATCTTAGGCACTGAAGCTTTCTTT	CASSLILGTEAFF
NA	TRBV28	TRBJ2-1	TRBD2	TGTGCCAGCGCGGGAGGGGGCTACAATGAGCAGTTCTTC	CASAGGGYNEQFF
NA	TRBV9	TRBJ2-1	NA	TGTGCCAGCAGCCCTGGGACTAATGAGCAGTTCTTC	CASSPGTNEQFF
NA	TRBV7-3	TRBJ1-1	TRBD1	TGTGCCAGCAGCTTAAGTCGGGACAGGGGTGAAGCTTTCTTT	CASSLSRDRGEAFF
NA	TRBV9	TRBJ2-7	TRBD1	TGTGCCAGCAGCGTAGACGTAGGCAGGGGGCTAAGCGAGCAGTACTTC	CASSVDVGRGLSEQYF
NA	TRBV19	TRBJ1-2	NA	TGTGCCAGTACCCCGGTCGGAGCGGAGGGCTACACCTTC	CASTPVGAEGYTF
NA	TRBV4-2	TRBJ2-2	TRBD1	TGTGCCAGCAGCCTCTGGACAGGGAGAAACACCGGGGAGCTGTTTTTT	CASSLWTGRNTGELFF
NA	TRBV7-2	TRBJ2-7	NA	TGTGCCAGCAGCCGCCCGGGCAGCTCCTACGAGCAGTACTTC	CASSRPGSSYEQYF
NA	TRBV5-1	TRBJ1-1	TRBD1	TGCGCCAGCAGCGACTCCGGGACAGGGGTGACAGAAGCTTTCTTT	CASSDSGTGVTEAFF
NA	TRBV27	TRBJ1-2	TRBD1	TGTGCCAGCAGTTGGACCGGGACAGGGTTGTACGGCTACACCTTC	CASSWTGTGLYGYTF
NA	TRBV7-9	TRBJ1-5	TRBD1	TGTGCCAGCAGCTTCGGTGACAGGGACGAGGAGCCCCAGCATTTT	CASSFGDRDEEPQHF
once	TRBV24-1	TRBJ2-3	NA	TGTGCCACCAGTGATGCAAGCATGAAAGATACGCAGTATTTT	CATSDASMKDTQYF
NA	TRBV3-1/TRBV3-2	TRBJ1-4	NA	TGTGCCAGCAGCAGGACACTTGAAAAACTGTTTTTT	CASSRTLEKLFF